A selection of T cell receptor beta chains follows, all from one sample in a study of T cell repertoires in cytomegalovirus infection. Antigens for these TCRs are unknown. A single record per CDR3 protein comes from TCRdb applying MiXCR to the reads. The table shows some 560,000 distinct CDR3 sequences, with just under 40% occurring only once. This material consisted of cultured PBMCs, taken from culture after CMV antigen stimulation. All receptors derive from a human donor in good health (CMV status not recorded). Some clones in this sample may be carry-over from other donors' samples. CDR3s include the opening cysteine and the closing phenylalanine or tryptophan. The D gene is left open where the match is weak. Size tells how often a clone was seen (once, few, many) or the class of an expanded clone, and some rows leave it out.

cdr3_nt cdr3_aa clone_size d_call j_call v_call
TGTGCCAGCCAGTTCGTGGGGGGCAATCAGCCCCAGCATTTT CASQFVGGNQPQHF few NA TRBJ1-5 TRBV6-1
TGTGCCAGCAGCTTTTTTCCTGCGCTAGACAAAAATCAGCCCCAGCATTTT CASSFFPALDKNQPQHF few NA TRBJ1-5 TRBV7-2
TGTGCCAGCAGTTACTCCCTAAGGACAGGGCGAGCTTTCTTT CASSYSLRTGRAFF NA TRBD1 TRBJ1-1 TRBV6-8
TGTGCCAGCTCACCTACAGTCCTCTCCTCTGGGGCCAACGTCCTGACTTTC CASSPTVLSSGANVLTF NA NA TRBJ2-6 TRBV18
TGTGCCACCACAGGGGGCGGGAGCGTAAAAGAGACCCAGTACTTC CATTGGGSVKETQYF few TRBD1 TRBJ2-5 TRBV2
TGTGCCAGCAGTTACAGGGGGCCTTATTACGAGCAGTACTTC CASSYRGPYYEQYF NA TRBD1 TRBJ2-7 TRBV6-5
TGTGCCAGCAGTCCCGAGGTCCCGGGGGATCAGCCCCAGCATTTT CASSPEVPGDQPQHF NA NA TRBJ1-5 TRBV12-3/TRBV12-4
TGTGCCAGCACCAGGACAGGGGTCGAGCAGTACTTC CASTRTGVEQYF many TRBD1 TRBJ2-7 TRBV12-3/TRBV12-4
TGTGCCAGCAGCTCCTGGAGCAATCAGCCCCAGCATTTT CASSSWSNQPQHF many NA TRBJ1-5 TRBV7-2
TGTGCCAGTAGTTATAATGAAAAACTGTTTTTT CASSYNEKLFF NA NA TRBJ1-4 TRBV19
TGTGCCAGCAGTTTATTCCCAGGGGCTTCGAGAAACACTGAAGCTTTCTTT CASSLFPGASRNTEAFF few NA TRBJ1-1 TRBV28
TGTGCCAGCAGCCAAGATTGGGGAGCGGGAAACACCATATATTTT CASSQDWGAGNTIYF NA NA TRBJ1-3 TRBV4-2
TGTGCCAGCAGTCCTCGGGGGCTCGTCGACTCTGGAAACACCATATATTTT CASSPRGLVDSGNTIYF NA NA TRBJ1-3 TRBV11-2
TGTGCCAGCAGCTTAGAAGAACGTTCCTACGAGCAGTACTTC CASSLEERSYEQYF NA NA TRBJ2-7 TRBV7-9
TGTGCCAGCAGTTTCCGGGGTCTGGCAGATACGCAGTATTTT CASSFRGLADTQYF NA NA TRBJ2-3 TRBV6-5
TGCGCCAGCAGCCAAGATATTCAGAGCTCCTACGAGCAGTACTTC CASSQDIQSSYEQYF NA NA TRBJ2-7 TRBV4-3
TGCGCCAGCAAGTTCCAGGACATGAACACTGAAGCTTTCTTT CASKFQDMNTEAFF NA NA TRBJ1-1 TRBV5-1
TGTGCCAGCAGCTTGGGTTTCGCGGGAACCGGGGAGCTGTTTTTT CASSLGFAGTGELFF few NA TRBJ2-2 TRBV7-9
TGTGCCAGTAGATTCAGCGGGGGGGAGACCCAGTACTTC CASRFSGGETQYF NA TRBD2 TRBJ2-5 TRBV19
TGTGCCAGCAGCTTAGGTCTACCGAGTTACACAGATACGCAGTATTTT CASSLGLPSYTDTQYF NA NA TRBJ2-3 TRBV7-9
TGTGCCATCGCCGGGGGGAACACAGATACGCAGTATTTT CAIAGGNTDTQYF few TRBD2 TRBJ2-3 TRBV7-2
TGTGCCAGCAGCTTTGACAGGGGTCGGGAGCAGTACTTC CASSFDRGREQYF NA TRBD1 TRBJ2-7 TRBV7-2
TGTGCCAGCAGCCAGGGACAGGTCTTATCCTACGAGCAGTACTTC CASSQGQVLSYEQYF few TRBD1 TRBJ2-7 TRBV7-9
TGTGCCAGCAGCCCCTTACAGGGGAAGGGGCTCTATGGCTACACCTTC CASSPLQGKGLYGYTF NA TRBD1 TRBJ1-2 TRBV7-2
TGTGCCAGCAGCAGAGCGGGAGGGCGGGATACGCAGTATTTT CASSRAGGRDTQYF few TRBD2 TRBJ2-3 TRBV7-7
TGTGCCAGCAGTTTATGGCTAGCGGGAGGCGAGTACGAGCAGTACTTC CASSLWLAGGEYEQYF NA TRBD2 TRBJ2-7 TRBV6-5
TGTGCCAGCAGCACCATTGATGAAAAACTGTTTTTT CASSTIDEKLFF few NA TRBJ1-4 TRBV2
TGTGCCAGCAGCCGGGACAGGTGGTCACCCCTCCACTTT CASSRDRWSPLHF NA TRBD1 TRBJ1-6 TRBV6-6
TGTGCCAGCAGTTCTCACTTACTAGCGGGCGGGGAGAATGAGCAGTTCTTC CASSSHLLAGGENEQFF NA TRBD2 TRBJ2-1 TRBV6-2/TRBV6-3
TGTGCCAGCAGCTTAGCGGCCCAGCTCAGTGAGCAGTTCTTC CASSLAAQLSEQFF NA NA TRBJ2-1 TRBV7-2
TGTGCCAGCAGCCCCAGTCGGGCGGCGAACACTGAAGCTTTCTTT CASSPSRAANTEAFF NA NA TRBJ1-1 TRBV7-9
TGCAGTGCTCCCTCGACAGGGGATCAGCCCCAGCATTTT CSAPSTGDQPQHF NA TRBD1 TRBJ1-5 TRBV20-1
TGTGCCAGCAGCGTGGGGTACTACTATGGCTACACCTTC CASSVGYYYGYTF few NA TRBJ1-2 TRBV7-2
TGTGCCAGCTTGGGCAGCGCCGCCCAAGAGACCCAGTACTTC CASLGSAAQETQYF NA NA TRBJ2-5 TRBV6-1
TGTGCCAGCAACAGGGGAGATGGCAATCAGCCCCAGCATTTT CASNRGDGNQPQHF NA TRBD1 TRBJ1-5 TRBV9
TGTGTGGTCATAAACTCTGGAAACACCATATATTTT CVVINSGNTIYF NA NA TRBJ1-3 TRBV28
TGTGCCAGCAGCTTAATGGGGACAGATAATTCACCCCTCCACTTT CASSLMGTDNSPLHF few TRBD1 TRBJ1-6 TRBV7-2
TGTGCCAGCAGTCTATCGGGCCCCGGGACTAGCGGGGGGGCCGGGGCAGATACGCAGTATTTT CASSLSGPGTSGGAGADTQYF few TRBD2 TRBJ2-3 TRBV6-1
TGTGCCAGCAGCTTTTACAGGGGGCCAAATTCACCCCTCCACTTT CASSFYRGPNSPLHF NA TRBD1 TRBJ1-6 TRBV7-9
TGCGCCAGCAGTCGAGTGGGGAACACTGAAGCTTTCTTT CASSRVGNTEAFF few NA TRBJ1-1 TRBV4-3
TGTGCCAGCAGCTACGGGAGGGCCCGCGACGAGCAGTACTTC CASSYGRARDEQYF NA TRBD2 TRBJ2-7 TRBV5-4
TGTGCCAGCAGCTCTCAGGACTATTTTGGTACGCAGTATTTT CASSSQDYFGTQYF NA NA TRBJ2-3 TRBV7-4
TGTGCCAGCAGCAGAGGAAACTACGAGCAGTACTTC CASSRGNYEQYF NA NA TRBJ2-7 TRBV7-2
TGTGCCAGCAGCCCCCCTCGACAGGGAACCACAGATACGCAGTATTTT CASSPPRQGTTDTQYF NA TRBD1 TRBJ2-3 TRBV7-2
TGCAGTGCTTTTAAAACAGGGGGAAGGCCCTACGAGCAGTACTTC CSAFKTGGRPYEQYF few TRBD1 TRBJ2-7 TRBV20-1
TGTGCCAGCAGTCTCGCGGGGTCTGCCGAAACGCAGTATTTT CASSLAGSAETQYF NA NA TRBJ2-3 TRBV11-2
TGTGCCAGCAGTTTTAACCAGGGGGAAAAACTGTTTTTT CASSFNQGEKLFF NA NA TRBJ1-4 TRBV12-3/TRBV12-4
TGTGCCAGCAGCGGGACAGGGGTCTCCTACGAGCAGTACTTC CASSGTGVSYEQYF NA TRBD1 TRBJ2-7 TRBV7-2
TGCGCCAGCAGCCAACCCGGGGTCCCTCAAGCTTTCTTT CASSQPGVPQAFF few NA TRBJ1-1 TRBV4-1
TGTGCCAGCAGCTTAGTACAGGACAATGAGCAGTTCTTC CASSLVQDNEQFF NA NA TRBJ2-1 TRBV7-6
TGTGCCAGCAGCCTCAGGGACGCGGGGCGCACCTACAATGAGCAGTTCTTC CASSLRDAGRTYNEQFF few NA TRBJ2-1 TRBV7-8
TGTGCTAGTGGTTTGGTACTGCGGCGGGAGGGCTTGGCCGGGGAGCTGTTTTTT CASGLVLRREGLAGELFF NA TRBD2 TRBJ2-2 TRBV12-5
TGTGCCAGCAGCTCCCGACAGGGTTATATCTACGAGCAGTACTTC CASSSRQGYIYEQYF few TRBD1 TRBJ2-7 TRBV5-6
TGTGCCAGCAGTCTACAGGGACCTACTGTCCAGCCCCAGCATTTT CASSLQGPTVQPQHF NA NA TRBJ1-5 TRBV7-2
TGTGCCAGCAGCTTTGCAATTGGGGAGACCCAGTACTTC CASSFAIGETQYF once NA TRBJ2-5 TRBV7-9
TGTGCCAGCAGCACTCCGGGAGGGCCGACCGGGGAGCTGTTTTTT CASSTPGGPTGELFF many TRBD2 TRBJ2-2 TRBV7-2